Sequencing of this T cell receptor (beta chain) was carried out in a study of vaccination and CD4 T cells after COVID-19 (dated by TCRdb to 2022 to 2024). About the study as a whole: Convalescent patients had a positive SARS-CoV-2 result on nasal swab PCR, and of these patients, several had mild disease and one had severe disease. Six males and four females were included in the convalescent cohort, with two Hispanic individuals, seven Caucasians, two Asians and one multiracial person represented. Participants got two doses of the Pfizer-BioNTech BNT162b2 vaccine (n=8) or two doses of the Moderna mRNA-1273 vaccine (n=2). Post-COVID blood samples from convalescent patients were collected a median of approximately 100 days after diagnosis, with a range of about 35 to 180 days. Post-vaccine blood samples were taken a median of around 77 days after the second vaccine dose, with a range of roughly 13 to 250 days. For a few convalescent patients, samples were collected at an early post-vaccination timepoint (day 14) as well as at a late post-vaccination timepoint (days 161 to 241). In ten to eleven COVID-19 convalescent patients and 4 infection-naive healthy vaccine recipients, researchers compared the spike-specific CD4+ TCR repertoire from before mRNA vaccination with the repertoire from after. Overall study outcomes, separate from this receptor: Although the median number of SARS-CoV-2-reactive clonotypes went up from fewer than 25 after infection to 35 to 40 after vaccination, the increase was not significant. In convalescent patients, a median around 83% of post-vaccine SARS-CoV-2-reactive clones were detected only after vaccination, and vaccine-specific priming was suggested by this finding. Nearly all vaccine-specific clones in convalescent patients (304 of 307) were mono-reactive for SARS-CoV-2 spike rather than cross-reactive with common cold coronaviruses. The number of convalescent patients in the study was relatively small, and the study did not examine early timepoints following natural infection.

The library was made by PCR. Sequencing instrument: Illumina iSeq 100. The authors' pipeline ran thus. Non-productive sequences were removed, and CDR3s not starting with C, not ending with F or W, or shorter than 7 amino acids were discarded. Using R version 3.6.1, CDR3 homology was evaluated through Levenshtein distances (stringdist) along with unrooted phylogenetic trees (ape). The public sequencing data were trimmed at Q25 with fastp and processed into clonotypes with MiXCR by TCRdb, which kept only in-frame beta chains. Rows with a matching CDR3 protein are joined into one entry that keeps the most common DNA and genes. It is TCRdb's table, rather than the study itself, that gives the V and J calls and clone size. The sample table records about 40,000 distinct CDR3 sequences; around 39% of these occur just once. Of the sample, roughly 5% falls within the top ten clones. Reading from cysteine to phenylalanine, the CDR3 counts 13 amino acids. Just the 39-base CDR3 DNA is kept, in frame starting at base 1. V was cut back by 2 bases and J by 7 bases, leaving a gap of 9 bases between them. CDR1 and CDR2, looked up from the germline V gene, are SGHTA and FQGNSA.

On this clonotype: Which antigen it targets is not known. The input lacks base qualities; no much larger clone sits a single base away.

The time point tag for this specimen amounts to: late sampling 161 to 241 days after vaccination in three convalescent patients. The positive SARS-CoV-2 PCR tests of the convalescent patients were dated from March to December 2020, before the Alpha, Beta and Delta variants emerged in the United States. Ficoll-Paque Plus gradient centrifugation was used to isolate PBMCs from whole blood, and the isolated PBMCs were then either used fresh or cryopreserved at -140C. The TCR was taken from a human donor who had recovered from COVID-19. This material consisted of CD4+ T cells from blood, taken about 7 months after SARS-CoV-2 vaccination. The chain is made from TRBV7-2 and TRBJ1-5, and perhaps TRBD1 as D gene, on 6 matching bases. Here the CDR3 is given as CASSLRGGQPQHF. In nucleotides, the sequence is TGTGCCAGCAGCTTAAGGGGGGGCCAGCCCCAGCATTTT.